Listed below are T cell receptor beta chains from one sample, sequenced in a study of T cells after posttransplantation cyclophosphamide. Measured with immunoSEQ multiplex PCR; TCRdb has only the in-frame clones, and not every one. This sample carries 7,000 to 9,500 clones, none of them present only once. The source material was PBMCs, sampled approximately 380 days after allogeneic stem cell transplant with posttransplant cyclophosphamide. The receptors stem from a male patient in his 50s who received an allogeneic stem cell transplant from a related donor and was CMV-positive. The graft donor may be the source of some T cells. Each CDR3 is given with its conserved first and last residue. A D gene is named only where the DNA matches it firmly. Clone size reads once, few, many, or a class if the clone is expanded.

cdr3_aa: CASSASGRDYEQYF; cdr3_nt: TGTGCCAGCAGCGCCAGCGGGAGAGACTACGAGCAGTACTTC; d_call: TRBD2; clone_size: many; v_call: TRBV9; j_call: TRBJ2-7
cdr3_aa: CASRTSGGTYEQYF; cdr3_nt: TGTGCCAGTAGGACTAGCGGGGGGACTTACGAGCAGTACTTC; d_call: TRBD2; clone_size: many; v_call: TRBV19; j_call: TRBJ2-7
cdr3_aa: CASSLAEAGEAFF; cdr3_nt: TGTGCCAGCAGCTTAGCGGAAGCGGGGGAAGCTTTCTTT; d_call: -; clone_size: medium-sized; v_call: TRBV7-9; j_call: TRBJ1-1
cdr3_aa: CASSTGISTEAFF; cdr3_nt: TGTGCCAGCAGTACAGGGATTAGCACTGAAGCTTTCTTT; d_call: -; clone_size: many; v_call: TRBV27; j_call: TRBJ1-1
cdr3_aa: CAASTGQGAYAEAFF; cdr3_nt: TGTGCCGCAAGCACCGGACAGGGGGCTTACGCTGAAGCTTTCTTT; d_call: TRBD1; clone_size: many; v_call: TRBV30; j_call: TRBJ1-1
cdr3_aa: CASSLDRGGYTF; cdr3_nt: TGTGCCAGCAGTTTGGACAGGGGTGGCTACACCTTC; d_call: TRBD1; clone_size: few; v_call: TRBV28; j_call: TRBJ1-2
cdr3_aa: CASKHSGEQYF; cdr3_nt: TGCGCCAGCAAACACTCAGGCGAGCAGTACTTC; d_call: -; clone_size: many; v_call: TRBV10-2; j_call: TRBJ2-7
cdr3_aa: CASSPSRGQGTAFF; cdr3_nt: TGTGCCAGCAGCCCCTCCAGGGGACAGGGGACGGCTTTCTTT; d_call: TRBD1; clone_size: many; v_call: TRBV11-2; j_call: TRBJ1-1
cdr3_aa: CASSTGPMGYTF; cdr3_nt: TGTGCCAGCAGTACCGGTCCGATGGGCTACACCTTC; d_call: -; clone_size: many; v_call: TRBV27; j_call: TRBJ1-2
cdr3_aa: CSVETSGSSYEQYF; cdr3_nt: TGCAGCGTTGAAACAAGCGGATCCTCCTACGAGCAGTACTTC; d_call: -; clone_size: many; v_call: TRBV29-1; j_call: TRBJ2-7
cdr3_aa: CATSSHPGQNTGELFF; cdr3_nt: TGTGCCACCAGCAGTCATCCGGGACAGAACACCGGGGAGCTGTTTTTT; d_call: -; clone_size: many; v_call: TRBV15; j_call: TRBJ2-2
cdr3_aa: CASSFETAVYEQYF; cdr3_nt: TGTGCCAGCAGTTTCGAGACAGCAGTCTACGAGCAGTACTTC; d_call: -; clone_size: many; v_call: TRBV28; j_call: TRBJ2-7
cdr3_aa: CASSIPGARAQPQHF; cdr3_nt: TGTGCCAGTAGTATCCCAGGGGCGCGGGCTCAGCCCCAGCATTTT; d_call: -; clone_size: many; v_call: TRBV19; j_call: TRBJ1-5
cdr3_aa: CASSFRTGVNNEQFF; cdr3_nt: TGTGCCAGCAGTTTCCGGACAGGGGTTAACAATGAGCAGTTCTTC; d_call: TRBD1; clone_size: many; v_call: TRBV6-5; j_call: TRBJ2-1
cdr3_aa: CASSLGGRTAYNEQFF; cdr3_nt: TGTGCCAGCAGCTTAGGAGGGAGGACGGCCTACAATGAGCAGTTCTTC; d_call: -; clone_size: many; v_call: TRBV11-3; j_call: TRBJ2-1
cdr3_aa: CASSLGSSGVSYEQYF; cdr3_nt: TGCGCCAGCAGCTTGGGGTCTAGCGGGGTCTCCTACGAGCAGTACTTC; d_call: TRBD2; clone_size: many; v_call: TRBV5-1; j_call: TRBJ2-7
cdr3_aa: CASTPAGRTDTQYF; cdr3_nt: TGTGCCAGTACCCCAGCGGGGCGCACAGATACGCAGTATTTT; d_call: TRBD2; clone_size: many; v_call: TRBV19; j_call: TRBJ2-3
cdr3_aa: CASTPTGEETQYF; cdr3_nt: TGCGCCAGCACCCCGACAGGGGAGGAGACCCAGTACTTC; d_call: TRBD1; clone_size: many; v_call: TRBV5-1; j_call: TRBJ2-5
cdr3_aa: CASSLEGAGPHYGYTF; cdr3_nt: TGTGCCAGCAGCTTAGAAGGGGCAGGGCCCCACTATGGCTACACCTTC; d_call: -; clone_size: medium-sized; v_call: TRBV11-2; j_call: TRBJ1-2
cdr3_aa: CASRTGPNTEAFF; cdr3_nt: TGTGCCAGCAGGACAGGACCGAACACTGAAGCTTTCTTT; d_call: -; clone_size: many; v_call: TRBV28; j_call: TRBJ1-1
cdr3_aa: CASSKAKRGLAGGTGELFF; cdr3_nt: TGCGCCAGCAGCAAAGCGAAGAGAGGACTAGCGGGGGGCACCGGGGAGCTGTTTTTT; d_call: TRBD2; clone_size: many; v_call: TRBV5-1; j_call: TRBJ2-2
cdr3_aa: CASNQRVPYNEQFF; cdr3_nt: TGTGCCAGCAATCAACGGGTGCCCTACAATGAGCAGTTCTTC; d_call: -; clone_size: many; v_call: TRBV5-8; j_call: TRBJ2-1
cdr3_aa: CASSPGLAGNNEQFF; cdr3_nt: TGTGCCAGCAGCCCGGGACTAGCGGGGAACAATGAGCAGTTCTTC; d_call: TRBD2; clone_size: many; v_call: TRBV14; j_call: TRBJ2-1
cdr3_aa: CASTYTASWGYTF; cdr3_nt: TGTGCCAGTACGTACACAGCAAGTTGGGGCTACACCTTC; d_call: -; clone_size: many; v_call: TRBV2; j_call: TRBJ1-2
cdr3_aa: CASSPNRVSYEQYF; cdr3_nt: TGTGCCAGTAGCCCGAACAGGGTATCCTACGAGCAGTACTTC; d_call: -; clone_size: many; v_call: TRBV19; j_call: TRBJ2-7
cdr3_aa: CASSGWTGAGRETQYF; cdr3_nt: TGTGCCAGCAGTGGCTGGACAGGGGCGGGTCGAGAGACCCAGTACTTC; d_call: TRBD1; clone_size: many; v_call: TRBV25-1; j_call: TRBJ2-5
cdr3_aa: CASTSGQGSYGYTF; cdr3_nt: TGTGCCAGTACCTCGGGACAGGGTAGCTATGGCTACACCTTC; d_call: TRBD1; clone_size: many; v_call: TRBV19; j_call: TRBJ1-2
cdr3_aa: CASSFLPGGSIYNEQFF; cdr3_nt: TGTGCCAGCAGCTTCCTGCCCGGGGGATCGATCTACAATGAGCAGTTCTTC; d_call: -; clone_size: many; v_call: TRBV7-9; j_call: TRBJ2-1
cdr3_aa: CASSSGRGGGNTIYF; cdr3_nt: TGTGCCAGCAGCAGCGGCCGGGGGGGCGGAAACACCATATATTTT; d_call: -; clone_size: many; v_call: TRBV7-2; j_call: TRBJ1-3
cdr3_aa: CASSVDLNTEAFF; cdr3_nt: TGTGCTAGCAGCGTCGACTTGAACACTGAAGCTTTCTTT; d_call: -; clone_size: many; v_call: TRBV7-7; j_call: TRBJ1-1
cdr3_aa: CASSLGGGVGYTF; cdr3_nt: TGCGCCAGCAGCTTGGGAGGGGGAGTTGGCTACACCTTC; d_call: -; clone_size: many; v_call: TRBV5-1; j_call: TRBJ1-2
cdr3_aa: CASSPPGGGGLEAFF; cdr3_nt: TGTGCCAGCTCACCCCCTGGGGGAGGGGGACTTGAAGCTTTCTTT; d_call: -; clone_size: many; v_call: TRBV18; j_call: TRBJ1-1
cdr3_aa: CASCRTSSEQYF; cdr3_nt: TGTGCCAGCTGTCGGACTAGCTCCGAGCAGTACTTC; d_call: TRBD2; clone_size: many; v_call: TRBV18; j_call: TRBJ2-7
cdr3_aa: CASSRGTDNTEAFF; cdr3_nt: TGTGCCAGCAGCAGAGGGACAGACAACACTGAAGCTTTCTTT; d_call: TRBD1; clone_size: medium-sized; v_call: TRBV14; j_call: TRBJ1-1
cdr3_aa: CASKTSGRSSKDTQYF; cdr3_nt: TGCGCCAGCAAAACTAGCGGGCGGTCGTCAAAGGATACGCAGTATTTT; d_call: TRBD2; clone_size: many; v_call: TRBV5-1; j_call: TRBJ2-3
cdr3_aa: CASSLAHGQKETQYF; cdr3_nt: TGTGCCAGCAGCTTAGCGCATGGACAGAAAGAGACCCAGTACTTC; d_call: -; clone_size: few; v_call: TRBV11-1; j_call: TRBJ2-5
cdr3_aa: CASSLGWANSPLHF; cdr3_nt: TGTGCCAGCAGCTTGGGCTGGGCAAATTCACCCCTCCACTTT; d_call: -; clone_size: many; v_call: TRBV5-6; j_call: TRBJ1-6
cdr3_aa: CASSQGTGGRSYEQYF; cdr3_nt: TGCGCCAGCAGCCAAGGTACAGGGGGTCGTAGCTACGAGCAGTACTTC; d_call: TRBD1; clone_size: few; v_call: TRBV4-1; j_call: TRBJ2-7
cdr3_aa: CASRDSSRNQPQHF; cdr3_nt: TGTGCCAGCAGAGACAGTTCAAGGAATCAGCCCCAGCATTTT; d_call: -; clone_size: many; v_call: TRBV27; j_call: TRBJ1-5
cdr3_aa: CASRAGGTDTQYF; cdr3_nt: TGTGCCAGCAGAGCAGGGGGGACAGATACGCAGTATTTT; d_call: -; clone_size: many; v_call: TRBV27; j_call: TRBJ2-3
cdr3_aa: CASSWTGTTPDTQYF; cdr3_nt: TGTGCCAGCAGCTGGACCGGGACTACCCCAGATACGCAGTATTTT; d_call: TRBD2; clone_size: many; v_call: TRBV7-2; j_call: TRBJ2-3
cdr3_aa: CASSLEDRSSYNSPLHF; cdr3_nt: TGCGCCAGCAGCCTTGAGGACAGGAGCTCCTATAATTCACCCCTCCACTTT; d_call: TRBD1; clone_size: many; v_call: TRBV4-3; j_call: TRBJ1-6
cdr3_aa: CASRATGGMQYEQYF; cdr3_nt: TGTGCCAGCAGGGCTACAGGGGGTATGCAGTACGAGCAGTACTTC; d_call: TRBD1; clone_size: many; v_call: TRBV27; j_call: TRBJ2-7
cdr3_aa: CASSYAETTYNEQFF; cdr3_nt: TGTGCCAGTAGTTACGCGGAGACGACCTACAATGAGCAGTTCTTC; d_call: -; clone_size: many; v_call: TRBV19; j_call: TRBJ2-1
cdr3_aa: CASSLDRGRDNQPQHF; cdr3_nt: TGTGCCAGCAGCTTGGACAGGGGGCGAGACAATCAGCCCCAGCATTTT; d_call: TRBD1; clone_size: many; v_call: TRBV5-4; j_call: TRBJ1-5
cdr3_aa: CASSLGDRGGETQYF; cdr3_nt: TGCGCCAGCAGCTTGGGTGACAGGGGGGGAGAGACCCAGTACTTC; d_call: TRBD1; clone_size: many; v_call: TRBV5-1; j_call: TRBJ2-5
cdr3_aa: CASSHRDTEAFF; cdr3_nt: TGCGCCAGCAGTCACAGGGACACTGAAGCTTTCTTT; d_call: -; clone_size: many; v_call: TRBV10-2; j_call: TRBJ1-1
cdr3_aa: CASSQGGDTQYF; cdr3_nt: TGCGCCAGCAGCCAGGGGGGGGATACGCAGTATTTT; d_call: TRBD2; clone_size: many; v_call: TRBV4-3; j_call: TRBJ2-3
cdr3_aa: CASRDSNSPLHF; cdr3_nt: TGTGCCAGCCGGGACAGCAATTCACCCCTCCACTTT; d_call: TRBD1; clone_size: medium-sized; v_call: TRBV7-9; j_call: TRBJ1-6
cdr3_aa: CASSQGQTETEAFF; cdr3_nt: TGCGCCAGCAGCCAGGGACAGACGGAAACTGAAGCTTTCTTT; d_call: TRBD1; clone_size: medium-sized; v_call: TRBV4-1; j_call: TRBJ1-1
cdr3_aa: CASTKKIGQGVTDTQYF; cdr3_nt: TGTGCCAGTACAAAGAAAATAGGACAGGGTGTCACAGATACGCAGTATTTT; d_call: TRBD1; clone_size: many; v_call: TRBV19; j_call: TRBJ2-3